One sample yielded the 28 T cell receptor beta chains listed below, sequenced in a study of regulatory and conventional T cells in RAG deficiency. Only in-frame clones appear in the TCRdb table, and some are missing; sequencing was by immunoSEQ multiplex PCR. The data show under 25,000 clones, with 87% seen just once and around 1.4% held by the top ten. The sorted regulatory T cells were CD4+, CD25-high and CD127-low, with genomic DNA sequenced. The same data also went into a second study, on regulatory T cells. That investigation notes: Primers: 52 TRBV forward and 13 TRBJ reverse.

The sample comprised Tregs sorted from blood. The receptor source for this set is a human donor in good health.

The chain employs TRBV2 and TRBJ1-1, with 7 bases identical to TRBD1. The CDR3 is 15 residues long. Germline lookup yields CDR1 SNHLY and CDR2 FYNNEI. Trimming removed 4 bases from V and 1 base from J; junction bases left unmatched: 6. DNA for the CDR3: TGTGCCAGCAGTGCAACAGGGGTGCAGAACACTGAAGCTTTCTTT. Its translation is CASSATGVQNTEAFF. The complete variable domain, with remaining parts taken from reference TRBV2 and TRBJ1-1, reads EPEVTQTPSHQVTQMGQEVILRCVPISNHLYFYWYRQILGQKVEFLVSFYNNEISEKSEIFDDQFSVERPDGSNFTLKIRSTKLEDSAMYFCASSATGVQNTEAFFGQGTRLTVV.

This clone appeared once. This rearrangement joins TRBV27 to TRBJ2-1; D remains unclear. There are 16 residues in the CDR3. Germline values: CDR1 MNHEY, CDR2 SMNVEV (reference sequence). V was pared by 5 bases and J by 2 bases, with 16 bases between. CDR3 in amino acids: CASSKRPFLAYNEQFF. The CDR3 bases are TGTGCCAGCAGTAAACGTCCCTTTTTGGCCTACAATGAGCAGTTCTTC.

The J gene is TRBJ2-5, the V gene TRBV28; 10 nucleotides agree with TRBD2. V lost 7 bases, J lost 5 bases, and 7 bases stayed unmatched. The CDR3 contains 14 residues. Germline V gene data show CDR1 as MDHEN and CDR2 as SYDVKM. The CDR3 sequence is CASIAGGVSETQYF. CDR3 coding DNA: TGTGCCAGCATAGCGGGAGGTGTATCGGAGACCCAGTACTTC.

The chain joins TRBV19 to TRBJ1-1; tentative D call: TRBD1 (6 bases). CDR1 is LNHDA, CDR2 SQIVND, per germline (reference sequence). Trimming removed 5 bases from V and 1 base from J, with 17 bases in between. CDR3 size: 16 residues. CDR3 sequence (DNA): TGTGCCAGTAGTCCTCGACCTCAGGGGTCGAACACTGAAGCTTTCTTT. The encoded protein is CASSPRPQGSNTEAFF.

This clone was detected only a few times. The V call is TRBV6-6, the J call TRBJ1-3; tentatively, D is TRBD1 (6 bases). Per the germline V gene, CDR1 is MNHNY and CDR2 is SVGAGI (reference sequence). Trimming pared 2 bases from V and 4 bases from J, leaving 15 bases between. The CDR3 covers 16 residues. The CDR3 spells CASSYDNGGVGNTIYF. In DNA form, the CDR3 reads TGTGCCAGCAGTTACGATAACGGGGGCGTCGGAAACACCATATATTTT.

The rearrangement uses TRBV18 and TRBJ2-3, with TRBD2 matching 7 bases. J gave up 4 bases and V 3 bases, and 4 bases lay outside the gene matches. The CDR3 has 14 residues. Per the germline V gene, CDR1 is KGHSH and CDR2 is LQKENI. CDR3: CASSPGGLADTQYF. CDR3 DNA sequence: TGTGCCAGCTCACCCGGGGGGTTGGCAGATACGCAGTATTTT.

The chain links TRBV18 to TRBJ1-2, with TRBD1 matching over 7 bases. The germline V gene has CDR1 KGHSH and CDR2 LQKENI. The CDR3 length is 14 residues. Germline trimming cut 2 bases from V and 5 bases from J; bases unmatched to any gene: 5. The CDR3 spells CASSPDRVQYGYTF. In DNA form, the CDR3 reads TGTGCCAGCTCACCAGACAGGGTCCAGTATGGCTACACCTTC.

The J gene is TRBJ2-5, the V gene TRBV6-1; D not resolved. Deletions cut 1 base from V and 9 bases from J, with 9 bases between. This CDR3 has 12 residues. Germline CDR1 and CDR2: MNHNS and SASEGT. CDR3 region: CASSEGPTAQYF. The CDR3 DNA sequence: TGTGCCAGCAGTGAAGGACCGACGGCCCAGTACTTC.

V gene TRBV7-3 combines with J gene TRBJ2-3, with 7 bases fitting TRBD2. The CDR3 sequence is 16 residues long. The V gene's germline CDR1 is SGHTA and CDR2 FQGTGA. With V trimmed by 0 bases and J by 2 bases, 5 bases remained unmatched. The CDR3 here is CASSLTPSGNTDTQYF. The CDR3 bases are TGTGCCAGCAGCTTAACGCCTAGCGGCAACACAGATACGCAGTATTTT.

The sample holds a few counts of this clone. The CDR3 DNA reads TGTGCCAGTACCCCGACAGGAGGTCATCGTTATGGCTACACCTTC. Residues: CASTPTGGHRYGYTF. The chain uses TRBV19 and TRBJ1-2; possible D gene TRBD1, 6 bases. Trimming removed 7 bases from V and 5 bases from J, with 20 bases in between. Germline V gene sequence: CDR1 LNHDA, CDR2 SQIVND (reference sequence). The CDR3 is made up of 15 amino acids.

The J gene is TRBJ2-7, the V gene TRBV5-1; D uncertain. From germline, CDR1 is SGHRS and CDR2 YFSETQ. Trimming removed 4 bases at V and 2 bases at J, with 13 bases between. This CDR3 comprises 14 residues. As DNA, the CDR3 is TGCGCCAGCAGCCCCAGGCCAGGCACCTACGAGCAGTACTTC. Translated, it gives CASSPRPGTYEQYF.

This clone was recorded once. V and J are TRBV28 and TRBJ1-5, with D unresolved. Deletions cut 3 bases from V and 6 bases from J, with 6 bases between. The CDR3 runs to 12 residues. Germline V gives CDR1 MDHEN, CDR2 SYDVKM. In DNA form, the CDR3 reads TGTGCCAGCAGTTTGCCGTTTCAGCCCCAGCATTTT. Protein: CASSLPFQPQHF.

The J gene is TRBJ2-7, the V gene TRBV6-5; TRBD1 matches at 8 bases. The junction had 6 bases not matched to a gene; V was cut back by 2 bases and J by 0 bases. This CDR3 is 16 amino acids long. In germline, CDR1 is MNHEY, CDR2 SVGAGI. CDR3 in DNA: TGTGCCAGCAGTTACGGGACAGGCTTTAACTCCTACGAGCAGTACTTC. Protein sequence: CASSYGTGFNSYEQYF.

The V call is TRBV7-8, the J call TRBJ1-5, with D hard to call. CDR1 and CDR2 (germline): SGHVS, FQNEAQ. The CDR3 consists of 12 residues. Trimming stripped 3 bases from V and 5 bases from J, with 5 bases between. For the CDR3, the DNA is TGTGCCAGCAGCTTGGCGTATCAGCCCCAGCATTTT. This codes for CASSLAYQPQHF.

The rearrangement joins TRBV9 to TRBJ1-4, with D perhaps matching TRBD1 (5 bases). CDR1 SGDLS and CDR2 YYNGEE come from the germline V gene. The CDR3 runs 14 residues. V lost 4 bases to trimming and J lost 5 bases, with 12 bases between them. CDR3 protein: CASSRPGANEKLFF. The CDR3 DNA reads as TGTGCCAGCAGCCGCCCTGGGGCGAATGAAAAACTGTTTTTT.

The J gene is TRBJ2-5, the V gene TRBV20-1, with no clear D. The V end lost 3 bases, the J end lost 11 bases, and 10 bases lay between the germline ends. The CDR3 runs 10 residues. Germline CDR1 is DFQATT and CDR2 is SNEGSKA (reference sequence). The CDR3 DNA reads TGCAGTGCTAGTCGGGTAGAGCAGTACTTC. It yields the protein CSASRVEQYF.

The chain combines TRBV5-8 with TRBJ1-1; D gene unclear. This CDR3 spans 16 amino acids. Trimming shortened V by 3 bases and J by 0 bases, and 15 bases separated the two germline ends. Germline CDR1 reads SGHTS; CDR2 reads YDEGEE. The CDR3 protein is CASSSVQRIMNTEAFF. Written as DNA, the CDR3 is TGTGCCAGCAGCTCGGTACAGCGAATAATGAACACTGAAGCTTTCTTT.

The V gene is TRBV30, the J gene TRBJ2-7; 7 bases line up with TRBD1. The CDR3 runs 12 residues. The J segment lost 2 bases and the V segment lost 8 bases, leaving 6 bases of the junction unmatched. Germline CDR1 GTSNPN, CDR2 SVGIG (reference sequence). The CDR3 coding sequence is TGTGCCACTCGGGACAGTGCCTACGAGCAGTACTTC. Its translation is CATRDSAYEQYF. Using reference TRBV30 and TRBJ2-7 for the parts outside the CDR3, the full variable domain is SQTIHQWPATLVQPVGSPLSLECTVEGTSNPNLYWYRQAAGRGLQLLFYSVGIGQISSEVPQNLSASRPQDRQFILSSKKLLLSDSGFYLCATRDSAYEQYFGPGTRLTVT.

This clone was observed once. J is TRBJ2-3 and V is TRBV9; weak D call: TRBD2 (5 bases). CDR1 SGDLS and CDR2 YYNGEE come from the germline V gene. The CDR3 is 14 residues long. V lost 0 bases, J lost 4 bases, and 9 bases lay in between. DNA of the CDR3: TGTGCCAGCAGCGTAGGGGGTAGCGCAGATACGCAGTATTTT. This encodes CASSVGGSADTQYF.

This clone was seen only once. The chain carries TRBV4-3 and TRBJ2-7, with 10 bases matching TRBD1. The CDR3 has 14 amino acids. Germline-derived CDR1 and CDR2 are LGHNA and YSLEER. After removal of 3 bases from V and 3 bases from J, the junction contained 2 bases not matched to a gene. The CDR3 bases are TGCGCCAGCAGCCAGACAGGGGGCGACTACGAGCAGTACTTC. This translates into CASSQTGGDYEQYF.

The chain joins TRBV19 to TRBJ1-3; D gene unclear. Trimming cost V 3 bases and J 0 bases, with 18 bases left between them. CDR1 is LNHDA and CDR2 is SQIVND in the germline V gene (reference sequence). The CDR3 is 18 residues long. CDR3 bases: TGTGCCAGTAGTATTGTTCGGGGAGACCCAAGCTCTGGAAACACCATATATTTT. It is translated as CASSIVRGDPSSGNTIYF.

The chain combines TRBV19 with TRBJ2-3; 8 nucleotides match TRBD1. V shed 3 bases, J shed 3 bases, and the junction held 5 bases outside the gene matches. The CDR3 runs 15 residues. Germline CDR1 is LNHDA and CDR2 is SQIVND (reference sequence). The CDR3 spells CASSIRTGHTDTQYF. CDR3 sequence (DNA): TGTGCCAGTAGTATCAGGACAGGGCATACAGATACGCAGTATTTT.

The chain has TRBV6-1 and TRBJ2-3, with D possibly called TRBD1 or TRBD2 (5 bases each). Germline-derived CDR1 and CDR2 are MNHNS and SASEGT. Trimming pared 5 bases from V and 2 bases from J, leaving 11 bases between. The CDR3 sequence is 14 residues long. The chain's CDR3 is CASSFGTSTDTQYF. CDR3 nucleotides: TGTGCCAGCAGTTTCGGGACCTCCACAGATACGCAGTATTTT.

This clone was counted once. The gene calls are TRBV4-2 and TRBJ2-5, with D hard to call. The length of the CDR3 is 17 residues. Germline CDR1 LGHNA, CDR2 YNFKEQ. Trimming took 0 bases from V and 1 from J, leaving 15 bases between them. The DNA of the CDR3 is TGTGCCAGCAGCCAAGAGGGTCTAGTGGGGTCCCAAGAGACCCAGTACTTC. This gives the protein CASSQEGLVGSQETQYF.

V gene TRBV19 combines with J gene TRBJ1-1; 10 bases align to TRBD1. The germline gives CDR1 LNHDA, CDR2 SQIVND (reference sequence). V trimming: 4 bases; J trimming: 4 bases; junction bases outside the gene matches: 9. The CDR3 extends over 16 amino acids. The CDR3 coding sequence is TGTGCCAGTAGTAAGGGGAAGGGACAGGGGTCCACTGAAGCTTTCTTT. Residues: CASSKGKGQGSTEAFF.

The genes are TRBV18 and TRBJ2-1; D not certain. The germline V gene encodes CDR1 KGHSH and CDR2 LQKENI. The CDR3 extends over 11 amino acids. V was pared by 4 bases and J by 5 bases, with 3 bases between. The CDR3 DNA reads TGTGCCAGCTCACGAGACAATGAGCAGTTCTTC. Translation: CASSRDNEQFF.

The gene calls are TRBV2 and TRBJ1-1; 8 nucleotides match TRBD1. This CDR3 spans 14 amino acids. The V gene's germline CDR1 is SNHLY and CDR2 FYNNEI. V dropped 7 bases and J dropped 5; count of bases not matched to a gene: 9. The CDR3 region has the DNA TGTGCCAGCACTACTCAGGGGGCAGGTACTGAAGCTTTCTTT. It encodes CASTTQGAGTEAFF.

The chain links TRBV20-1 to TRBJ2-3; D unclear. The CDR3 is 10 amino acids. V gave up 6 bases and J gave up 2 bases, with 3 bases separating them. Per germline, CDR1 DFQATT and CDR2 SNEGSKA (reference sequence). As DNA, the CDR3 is TGCAGTGCCGTCACAGATACGCAGTATTTT. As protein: CSAVTDTQYF.